This T cell receptor (beta chain) was obtained from a study of shared clonotypes between healthy human individuals. Deep was the level at which the assay was run. For every subset, genomic DNA was evenly distributed across several immunoSEQ plates. Some clones are missing from TCRdb's copy, which holds only in-frame ones; the method was immunoSEQ multiplex PCR. This sample has about 1,800,000 clones, with approximately 94% found just once. V lost 0 bases and J 5 bases, leaving 15 bases between the germline ends. Germline CDR1 reads SGHTA; CDR2 reads FQGNSA. There are 16 residues in the CDR3. The naive CD8 population came from CD45RO-negative cells selected for CCR7, without terminally differentiated effector memory CD45RA+ cells.

Sequenced material: naive CD8+ T cells sorted from blood. The TCR sequence derives from a man between 18 and 29 years old in good health. V usage is TRBV7-2 and J usage is TRBJ2-3; weak D call: TRBD2 (6 bases). The CDR3 DNA sequence: TGTGCCAGCAGCTTAGCAGCGGGTCTAGCGATAGATACGCAGTATTTT. Translated: CASSLAAGLAIDTQYF.